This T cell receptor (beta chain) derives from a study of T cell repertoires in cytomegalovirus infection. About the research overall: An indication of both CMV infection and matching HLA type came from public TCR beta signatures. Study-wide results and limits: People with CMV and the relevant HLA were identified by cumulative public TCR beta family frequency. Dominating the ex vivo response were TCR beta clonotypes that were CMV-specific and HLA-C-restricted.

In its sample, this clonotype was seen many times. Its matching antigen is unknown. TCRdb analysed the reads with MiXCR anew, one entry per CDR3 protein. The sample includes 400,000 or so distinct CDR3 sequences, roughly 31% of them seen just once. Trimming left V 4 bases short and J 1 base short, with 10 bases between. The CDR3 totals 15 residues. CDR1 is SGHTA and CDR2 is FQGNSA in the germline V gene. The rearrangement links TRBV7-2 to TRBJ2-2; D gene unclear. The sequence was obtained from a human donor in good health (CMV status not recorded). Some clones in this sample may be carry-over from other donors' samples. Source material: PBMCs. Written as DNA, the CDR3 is TGTGCCAGCAGCTGGGGTCTGCGGAACACCGGGGAGCTGTTTTTT. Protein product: CASSWGLRNTGELFF.